One and the same sample provided the 5 T cell receptor beta chains below, sequenced in a study of OX40 agonist ivuxolimab in advanced cancers. Data came from immunoSEQ multiplex PCR; TCRdb stores just in-frame clones and leaves some out. Here the sample spans roughly 70,000 clones, roughly 85% being singletons. Sequenced material: CD4+ or CD8+ T cells sorted from blood, taken in a trial of the OX40 agonist ivuxolimab. These receptors all stem from an adult with an advanced solid tumor such as melanoma, head and neck, liver or kidney cancer.

The V and J genes are TRBV5-4 and TRBJ1-2; TRBD1 aligns across 7 bases. The length of the CDR3 is 13 residues. Germline trimming cut 3 bases from V and 8 bases from J; bases unmatched to any gene: 7. Germline V gene data show CDR1 as SGHNT and CDR2 as YYREEE (reference sequence). CDR3 region: CASSYQQGRGYTF. Written as DNA, the CDR3 is TGTGCCAGCAGCTACCAACAGGGGCGAGGCTACACCTTC.

The CDR3 coding sequence is TGCGCCAGCAGCCAAGGGGACGGCCTTAACTATGGCTACACCTTC. Translating gives CASSQGDGLNYGYTF. This sequence joins TRBV4-1 and TRBJ1-2; the D gene is possibly TRBD1 (5 bases). Germline V gives CDR1 MGHRA, CDR2 YSYEKL. The CDR3 covers 15 residues. Deletions cut 1 base from V and 1 base from J, with 10 bases between.

The chain recombines TRBV5-6 with TRBJ1-5, with 8 bases fitting TRBD1. This CDR3 spans 15 amino acids. V lost 3 bases and J lost 4; bases outside the gene matches: 6. CDR1 is SGHDT, CDR2 YYEEEE, per germline. DNA for the CDR3: TGTGCCAGCAGCTGGTGGGACAGGCTAAATCAGCCCCAGCATTTT. Protein sequence: CASSWWDRLNQPQHF. The full variable domain, rest sourced from reference TRBV5-6 and TRBJ1-5, is DAGVTQSPTHLIKTRGQQVTLRCSPKSGHDTVSWYQQALGQGPQFIFQYYEEEERQRGNFPDRFSGHQFPNYSSELNVNALLLGDSALYLCASSWWDRLNQPQHFGDGTRLSIL.

The rearrangement links TRBV7-7 to TRBJ2-1; D is perhaps TRBD1 or TRBD2 (5 bases each). The germline V gene encodes CDR1 SSHAT and CDR2 FNYEAQ (reference sequence). Trimming took off 5 bases at V and 3 bases at J, with 11 bases between the two ends. The CDR3 extends over 14 amino acids. CDR3 protein: CASSRGTGYNEQFF. In nucleotides, the CDR3 is TGTGCCAGCAGCCGAGGGACGGGCTACAATGAGCAGTTCTTC.

The chain links TRBV19 to TRBJ2-7; 9 bases map to TRBD1. Germline CDR1 LNHDA, CDR2 SQIVND (reference sequence). V gave up 5 bases and J gave up 7 bases; unmatched junction bases: 9. This CDR3 region has 14 residues. The CDR3 here is CASSQGQGSSEQYF. As DNA, the CDR3 is TGTGCCAGTAGTCAAGGACAGGGGTCGAGTGAGCAGTACTTC.